The clone carrying this T cell receptor beta chain was counted only a few times. What it binds is not known. This CDR3 is built from 15 residues. Trimming removed 0 bases from V and 4 bases from J, with 11 bases in between. The V gene's germline CDR1 is LNHDA and CDR2 SQIVND (reference sequence). The primer mix had 60 Vbeta and 13 Jbeta primers. Sequencing was performed with immunoSEQ multiplex PCR; in TCRdb, only in-frame clones are kept and a portion is missing. Of roughly 90,000 clones in the sample, around 84% were seen once. The data derive from a study of cytomegalovirus exposure and HLA in healthy donors. The study's findings and limits: Later analysis demonstrated an association between a missense DCLRE1C variant and TCR beta V- and J-gene trimming. Only CMV serostatus was available as immune exposure information.

The rearrangement links TRBV19 to TRBJ2-3; D is ambiguous. Sequences were obtained from PBMCs. The clonotype originates from a man younger than 35 in good health and CMV-seronegative. CDR3 region: CASSIDLSVPDTQYF. The CDR3 nucleotides read TGTGCCAGTAGTATAGATCTGTCGGTCCCAGATACGCAGTATTTT.